These 30 T cell receptor beta chains were sequenced from one sample in a study of shared clonotypes between healthy human individuals. Using immunoSEQ multiplex PCR, the repertoire was profiled, and TCRdb retains in-frame clones only, with some absent. The table records under 2,000,000 clones, approximately 95% of them present only once. Selected positively for CCR7 and CD45RO-negative, naive CD8 cells excluded terminally differentiated effector memory CD45RA+ cells. Source material: naive CD8+ T cells sorted from blood. These TCRs come from a man younger than 35 in good health.

V gene TRBV4-3 combines with J gene TRBJ1-5; 7 positions agree with TRBD1. The CDR3 runs 16 residues. V lost 0 bases, J lost 5 bases, and 7 bases stayed unmatched. CDR1 and CDR2 from the germline V gene are LGHNA and YSLEER. The CDR3: CASSQDFTGEHQPQHF. In DNA, the CDR3 is TGCGCCAGCAGCCAAGATTTCACAGGGGAGCATCAGCCCCAGCATTTT.

The rearrangement links TRBV7-9 to TRBJ1-2; TRBD1 agrees at 9 bases. The length of the CDR3 is 13 residues. V was pared by 6 bases and J by 6 bases, with 5 bases of the junction left unmatched. CDR1 is SEHNR, CDR2 FQNEAQ, per germline (reference sequence). The CDR3 reads CASRPGTGNGYTF. DNA of the CDR3: TGTGCCAGCAGGCCCGGGACAGGGAATGGCTACACCTTC.

The chain links TRBV28 to TRBJ2-5; 10 nucleotides align to TRBD1. The CDR3 consists of 17 residues. Trimming took 2 bases from V and 4 from J; bases not matched to a gene: 10. CDR1 MDHEN and CDR2 SYDVKM come from the germline V gene. CDR3 nucleotide sequence: TGTGCCAGCAGTTTACTACTGACAGGGGGCGGAGGAGAGACCCAGTACTTC. It translates to CASSLLLTGGGGETQYF. Full variable domain (rest looked up from reference TRBV28 and TRBJ2-5): DVKVTQSSRYLVKRTGEKVFLECVQDMDHENMFWYRQDPGLGLRLIYFSYDVKMKEKGDIPEGYSVSREKKERFSLILESASTNQTSMYLCASSLLLTGGGGETQYFGPGTRLLVL.

The chain joins TRBV13 to TRBJ2-5, with D possibly being TRBD2 (5 bases). CDR3 length equals 14 residues. The germline CDR1 and CDR2 sequences are PRHDT and FYEKMQ (reference sequence). Trimming shortened V by 4 bases and J by 8 bases, and 17 bases separated the two germline ends. CDR3 in DNA: TGTGCCAGCAGCTCACCCCATGAGGGCCTTACCCAGTACTTC. Encoded protein: CASSSPHEGLTQYF.

The V gene is TRBV19, the J gene TRBJ1-2; D gene uncertain. Trimming took off 0 bases at V and 6 bases at J, with 14 bases between the two ends. Germline V CDR1 and CDR2: LNHDA, SQIVND (reference sequence). The CDR3 extends over 15 amino acids. The CDR3 loop is CASSIDLTGFDGYTF. The CDR3, as DNA: TGTGCCAGTAGTATAGATCTCACGGGGTTTGATGGCTACACCTTC.

The chain recombines TRBV4-3 with TRBJ2-1; possible D gene TRBD2, 6 bases. Germline V gene data show CDR1 as LGHNA and CDR2 as YSLEER. This CDR3 has 16 residues. V shed 0 bases and J shed 4 bases, with 13 bases lying between them. The CDR3 reads CASSQDPGEGYNEQFF. In nucleotides, the CDR3 is TGCGCCAGCAGCCAAGATCCGGGAGAAGGGTACAATGAGCAGTTCTTC.

This clone was recorded only once. The chain carries TRBV23-1 and TRBJ1-5, with unresolved D. TRBV23-1 qualifies as an ORF whose function is uncertain. V was trimmed by 0 bases and J by 0 bases, leaving 15 bases between them. CDR3 length: 18 amino acids. CDR3 residues: CASSQSGRWDTSNQPQHF. The CDR3 region has the DNA TGCGCCAGCAGTCAATCGGGGAGGTGGGATACTAGCAATCAGCCCCAGCATTTT.

V gene TRBV7-9 combines with J gene TRBJ2-1, with TRBD1 matching over 7 bases. The CDR3 length is 14 residues. Germline CDR1 and CDR2: SEHNR and FQNEAQ (reference sequence). V was pared by 5 bases and J by 7 bases, with 8 bases of the junction left unmatched. The CDR3 nucleotides are TGTGCCAGCAGCCCGACAGGGATGGGAAATGAGCAGTTCTTC. This codes for CASSPTGMGNEQFF.

The chain employs TRBV10-1 and TRBJ2-2; 7 nucleotides match TRBD1. The junction had 16 bases not matched to a gene; V was cut back by 0 bases and J by 6 bases. The CDR3 is 19 amino acids. The germline V gene encodes CDR1 WNHNN and CDR2 SYGVQD (reference sequence). CDR3 sequence: CASSESGISGQKVPGELFF. The CDR3 coding sequence is TGCGCCAGCAGTGAGTCGGGAATTTCGGGACAGAAAGTCCCCGGGGAGCTGTTTTTT.

The chain is built from TRBV11-2 and TRBJ1-4; D is perhaps TRBD1 (6 bases). Trimming pared 5 bases from V and 7 bases from J, leaving 14 bases between. Germline V gene data show CDR1 as SGHAT and CDR2 as FQNNGV. The CDR3 is made up of 14 amino acids. The chain's CDR3 is CASSPYSDSEKLFF. The DNA for the CDR3 is TGTGCCAGCAGCCCTTATTCGGACAGTGAAAAACTGTTTTTT.

With respect to this clone: Different DNA sequences within this sample yield the same CDR3. This chain connects TRBV4-1 to TRBJ2-3; D ambiguous. The CDR3 covers 13 residues. CDR1 and CDR2 (germline): MGHRA, YSYEKL. V dropped 1 base and J dropped 3 bases, with 5 bases sitting between them. In DNA, the CDR3 is TGCGCCAGCAGCCAAGGCCGAACAGATACGCAGTATTTT. Amino acid sequence: CASSQGRTDTQYF.

This sequence joins TRBV6-5 and TRBJ2-5; D might be TRBD2 (5 bases). The V end lost 3 bases, the J end lost 6 bases, and 14 bases lay between the germline ends. CDR3 size: 14 residues. Per the germline V gene, CDR1 is MNHEY and CDR2 is SVGAGI. The CDR3 bases are TGTGCCAGCAGTTATTTCGGGGTTCGACAGACCCAGTACTTC. Its translation: CASSYFGVRQTQYF.

This chain connects TRBV7-8 to TRBJ2-5; no clear D. Germline V gene sequence: CDR1 SGHVS, CDR2 FQNEAQ. V was trimmed by 0 bases and J by 4 bases, leaving 12 bases between them. The CDR3 runs to 15 residues. CDR3 residues: CASSLANGVGETQYF. In DNA, the CDR3 is TGTGCCAGCAGCTTAGCTAACGGTGTGGGAGAGACCCAGTACTTC.

This rearrangement joins TRBV2 to TRBJ2-5; D call uncertain. Deletions cut 7 bases from V and 5 bases from J, with 11 bases between. Germline lookup yields CDR1 SNHLY and CDR2 FYNNEI. The CDR3 runs 12 residues. CDR3 residues: CASISLLETQYF. CDR3 DNA sequence: TGTGCCAGCATTTCGCTTTTGGAGACCCAGTACTTC.

The chain is built from TRBV14 and TRBJ2-4; 7 positions match TRBD2. Trimming cost V 1 base and J 3 bases; bases outside gene matches: 9. In germline, CDR1 is SGHDN, CDR2 FVKESK. This CDR3 region has 17 residues. Here the CDR3 DNA reads TGTGCCAGCAGCCAAGGGGAAGCGGGACGCTTCAAAAACATTCAGTACTTC. This gives the protein CASSQGEAGRFKNIQYF.

This chain connects TRBV30 to TRBJ2-1; 11 bases are a match to TRBD2. The V gene end was trimmed by 4 bases and the J gene end by 7 bases; junction bases not matched to a gene: 9. Germline lookup yields CDR1 GTSNPN and CDR2 SVGIG (reference sequence). This CDR3 comprises 15 residues. In nucleotides, the CDR3 is TGTGCCTGGACCGTAGCGGGAGGGATGTCTAATGAGCAGTTCTTC. It codes for CAWTVAGGMSNEQFF. Using reference TRBV30 and TRBJ2-1 for the parts outside the CDR3, the full variable domain is SQTIHQWPATLVQPVGSPLSLECTVEGTSNPNLYWYRQAAGRGLQLLFYSVGIGQISSEVPQNLSASRPQDRQFILSSKKLLLSDSGFYLCAWTVAGGMSNEQFFGPGTRLTVL.

This chain connects TRBV7-9 to TRBJ2-7, with D perhaps TRBD1 (6 bases). The CDR3 extends over 15 amino acids. Germline V lookup: CDR1 SEHNR, CDR2 FQNEAQ (reference sequence). Deletions cut 1 base from V and 5 bases from J, with 15 bases between. The CDR3 DNA sequence: TGTGCCAGCAGCTTAGAGACAGGCCTTTCTCACGAGCAGTACTTC. It specifies CASSLETGLSHEQYF.

This rearrangement joins TRBV15 to TRBJ2-5; maybe TRBD2 (6 bases). In germline, CDR1 is LNHNV, CDR2 YYDKDF (reference sequence). V was clipped by 5 bases and J by 4 bases, with 8 bases between them. This CDR3 is 12 amino acids long. CDR3 DNA: TGTGCCACCAGCGGGGGGTCAGAGACCCAGTACTTC. It yields the protein CATSGGSETQYF.

About this clone itself: A clone one base away is much larger, so this may be a read error. The same CDR3 also results from other DNA sequences found in this sample. The V gene is TRBV2, the J gene TRBJ2-7; D gene unclear. The CDR3 has 11 residues. Deletions cut 6 bases from V and 0 bases from J, with 3 bases between. The germline V gene has CDR1 SNHLY and CDR2 FYNNEI. The CDR3 bases are TGTGCCAGCAGCCCCTCCTACGAGCAGTACTTC. Translated: CASSPSYEQYF.

Note on this clone: The sample contains more than one DNA sequence encoding this CDR3. This chain connects TRBV5-6 to TRBJ2-1; D gene unclear. Germline CDR1 SGHDT, CDR2 YYEEEE. CDR3 length: 11 residues. Trimming took off 0 bases at V and 9 bases at J, with 4 bases between the two ends. This chain's CDR3 is CASSLGGEQFF. In DNA, the CDR3 is TGTGCCAGCAGCTTGGGGGGTGAGCAGTTCTTC.

The chain recombines TRBV10-1 with TRBJ2-3; D may be TRBD2 (6 bases). V gave up 6 bases and J gave up 9 bases, with 19 bases separating them. Germline CDR1 is WNHNN and CDR2 is SYGVQD (reference sequence). This CDR3 region has 14 residues. The CDR3 here is CASRREAGSGTQYF. CDR3 coding DNA: TGCGCCAGCAGGAGGGAAGCGGGCTCAGGAACGCAGTATTTT.

The gene calls are TRBV4-2 and TRBJ1-2; D gene ambiguous. Per the germline V gene, CDR1 is LGHNA and CDR2 is YNFKEQ. This CDR3 is 13 amino acids long. The V gene lost 3 bases and the J gene lost 3 bases, with 8 bases spanning the gap. CDR3 nucleotide sequence: TGTGCCAGCAGCCACCTAACGGACTATGGCTACACCTTC. Its protein is CASSHLTDYGYTF.

With respect to this clone: A junction boundary mismatches the germline segment, possibly from a read error. This CDR3 is also generated by other DNA sequences in the sample. The chain couples TRBV5-4 to TRBJ1-6; 7 nucleotides match TRBD1. CDR3 size: 15 residues. Per the germline V gene, CDR1 is SGHNT and CDR2 is YYREEE (reference sequence). CDR3 loop: CASSLDRTYNSPLHF. The CDR3 bases are TGTGCCAGCAGTTTGGACAGGACTTATAATTCACCCCTCCACTTT.

The V and J genes are TRBV28 and TRBJ2-7; D unresolved. Germline V gene sequence: CDR1 MDHEN, CDR2 SYDVKM. The CDR3 sequence is 13 residues long. V was cut by 8 bases and J by 2 bases, with 13 bases left in between. CDR3: CASRSNGAYEQYF. CDR3 DNA: TGTGCCAGCCGTTCCAACGGAGCCTACGAGCAGTACTTC.

On this clone itself: This specimen includes other DNA sequences encoding the same CDR3. J is TRBJ2-2 and V is TRBV4-1; no reliable D call. This CDR3 is built from 13 residues. Trimming pared 0 bases from V and 1 base from J, leaving 0 bases between. Germline loops: CDR1 MGHRA, CDR2 YSYEKL. CDR3 nucleotide sequence: TGCGCCAGCAGCCAAGAGAACACCGGGGAGCTGTTTTTT. This translates into CASSQENTGELFF.

The chain has TRBV6-5 and TRBJ1-1; the D gene is possibly TRBD1 (5 bases). The germline gives CDR1 MNHEY, CDR2 SVGAGI. The CDR3 contains 14 residues. V gave up 6 bases and J gave up 0 bases, with 11 bases separating them. CDR3 DNA: TGTGCCAGCAGAGCAGGGTATATGAACACTGAAGCTTTCTTT. Its protein is CASRAGYMNTEAFF.

This clone came up a few times. The chain links TRBV19 to TRBJ1-6; 9 bases agree with TRBD1. This CDR3 is 13 amino acids long. Trimming took 5 bases from V and 9 from J; bases not matched to a gene: 2. Germline V gene lookup returns CDR1 LNHDA and CDR2 SQIVND (reference sequence). The CDR3 here is CASSDRGVSPLHF. CDR3 DNA sequence: TGTGCCAGTAGTGACAGGGGGGTTTCACCCCTCCACTTT.

V and J are TRBV11-2 and TRBJ2-3; no clear D. The CDR3 has 12 residues. Trimming left V 6 bases short and J 5 bases short, with 9 bases between. Germline V CDR1 and CDR2: SGHAT, FQNNGV. CDR3 sequence reads: CASRLYGDTQYF. For the CDR3, the DNA is TGTGCCAGCAGATTGTATGGAGATACGCAGTATTTT.

The chain joins TRBV25-1 to TRBJ2-1; D remains unclear. V was pared by 6 bases and J by 10 bases, with 10 bases between. Germline CDR1 MGHDK, CDR2 SYGVNS. The CDR3 length is 11 residues. This CDR3 reads CASSLVGEQFF. CDR3 bases: TGTGCCAGCAGCCTAGTAGGAGAGCAGTTCTTC.

Comments on this clone: Other DNA sequences within the sample encode an identical CDR3. The chain joins TRBV6-5 to TRBJ1-1; D is ambiguous. Germline V gives CDR1 MNHEY, CDR2 SVGAGI. V dropped 2 bases and J dropped 0 bases, with 10 bases sitting between them. The CDR3 length is 15 residues. The CDR3 DNA reads TGTGCCAGCAGTTACCGAGGCGGGGTGAACACTGAAGCTTTCTTT. This translates into CASSYRGGVNTEAFF.